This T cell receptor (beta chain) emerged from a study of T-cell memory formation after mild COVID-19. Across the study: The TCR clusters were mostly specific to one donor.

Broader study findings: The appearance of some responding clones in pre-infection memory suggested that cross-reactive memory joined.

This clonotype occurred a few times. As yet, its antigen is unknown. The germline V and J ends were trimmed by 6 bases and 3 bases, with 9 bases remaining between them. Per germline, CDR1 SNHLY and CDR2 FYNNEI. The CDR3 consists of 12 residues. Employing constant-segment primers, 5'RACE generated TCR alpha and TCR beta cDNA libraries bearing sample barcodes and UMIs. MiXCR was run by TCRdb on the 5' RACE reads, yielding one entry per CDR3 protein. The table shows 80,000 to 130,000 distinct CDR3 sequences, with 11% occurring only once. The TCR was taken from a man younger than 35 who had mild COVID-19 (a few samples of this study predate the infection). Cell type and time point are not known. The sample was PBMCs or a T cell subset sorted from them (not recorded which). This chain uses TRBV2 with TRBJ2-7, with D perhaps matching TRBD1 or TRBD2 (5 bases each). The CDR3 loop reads CASRGDRYEQYV. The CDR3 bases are TGTGCCAGCAGGGGGGACCGCTACGAGCAGTACGTC.